This T cell receptor (beta chain) emerged from a study of shared T cell receptors in the human thymus. This clone was seen only once. The table came from immunoSEQ multiplex PCR; TCRdb's copy has only in-frame clones and leaves some out. The data hold around 340,000 clones, with around 95% observed a single time. Trimming removed 6 bases from V and 6 bases from J, with 12 bases in between. CDR3 size: 11 residues. CDR1 is DFQATT, CDR2 SNEGSKA, per germline (reference sequence). The sequencing sample was made of thymocytes. The TCR was taken from a human donor. This rearrangement joins TRBV20-1 to TRBJ2-7; D gene unclear. The DNA for the CDR3 is TGCAGTGCCCCTCGAGGCGCCGAGCAGTACTTC. This codes for CSAPRGAEQYF.